The clone carrying this T cell receptor beta chain has at least ten counts. These data come from a study of early T cells in non-severe SARS-CoV-2 infection. Each single cDNA molecule received a unique molecular identifier. MiXCR was run by TCRdb on the 5' RACE reads, yielding one entry per CDR3 protein. The sample lists tens of thousands of distinct CDR3 sequences, around an eighth occurring once. This clonotype was obtained from an adult who was a healthcare worker with PCR-confirmed SARS-CoV-2 infection or an uninfected control (not recorded which). The sample consisted of whole blood.

This CDR3 is CASSMSSEGSQKDTQYF. DNA for the CDR3: TGTGCCAGCAGCATGTCATCGGAGGGATCCCAAAAAGATACGCAGTATTTT. The genes are TRBV11-3 and TRBJ2-3; possible D gene TRBD2, 6 bases. Per germline, CDR1 SGHNT and CDR2 YENEEA. The germline V and J ends were trimmed by 5 bases and 5 bases, with 23 bases remaining between them. The CDR3 contains 17 residues.